These 25 T cell receptor beta chains were sequenced from one sample in a study of blood T cell repertoires in COVID-19. This table comes from immunoSEQ multiplex PCR, and its TCRdb copy is limited to in-frame clones, with some not included. The profile shows some 270,000 clones, 86% of them singletons. Material for sequencing was peripheral blood. The receptor set was obtained from a woman of 80 years or more with COVID-19, enrolled during active disease.

The sample holds one count of this clone. The chain joins TRBV7-9 to TRBJ2-3; D not resolved. Germline V gene lookup returns CDR1 SEHNR and CDR2 FQNEAQ (reference sequence). The V end was cut by 3 bases, the J end by 3 bases, with 4 bases between. This CDR3 is 12 amino acids long. DNA for the CDR3: TGTGCCAGCAGCTTCCTTACAGATACGCAGTATTTT. The encoded protein is CASSFLTDTQYF.

With regard to this clone: The same CDR3 arises from other DNA sequences in this sample as well. The rearrangement uses TRBV19 and TRBJ1-1; D gene uncertain. Looked up from germline, CDR1 is LNHDA and CDR2 is SQIVND (reference sequence). Trimming cost V 1 base and J 0 bases, with 6 bases left between them. The CDR3 sequence is 14 residues long. CDR3: CASSIGGMNTEAFF. The CDR3 nucleotides are TGTGCCAGTAGTATAGGAGGAATGAACACTGAAGCTTTCTTT. The full variable domain, with the rest looked up from reference TRBV19 and TRBJ1-1, is DGGITQSPKYLFRKEGQNVTLSCEQNLNHDAMYWYRQDPGQGLRLIYYSQIVNDFQKGDIAEGYSVSREKKESFPLTVTSAQKNPTAFYLCASSIGGMNTEAFFGQGTRLTVV.

This sequence joins TRBV3-1 (or the pseudogene TRBV3-2) and TRBJ1-2, with D possibly being TRBD1 (5 bases). Germline V gives CDR1 LGHDT, CDR2 YNNKEL (reference sequence). This CDR3 is built from 15 residues. V was clipped by 3 bases and J by 8 bases, with 19 bases between them. CDR3 sequence: CASSQDRTRQRGYTF. CDR3 DNA sequence: TGTGCCAGCAGCCAGGACCGAACAAGACAGAGAGGCTACACCTTC.

The V gene is TRBV6-2 or TRBV6-3, the J gene TRBJ1-1, with D possibly TRBD1 on 6 matching bases. Trimming left V 5 bases short and J 11 bases short, with 12 bases between. Germline V lookup: CDR1 MNHEY, CDR2 SVGEGT. This CDR3 is 11 amino acids long. Written as DNA, the CDR3 is TGTGCCAGCAGTAACGGACAGTGGGCTTTCTTT. Translation gives CASSNGQWAFF.

The J gene is TRBJ2-2, the V gene TRBV5-1; 7 bases map to TRBD1. The V gene end was trimmed by 4 bases and the J gene end by 6 bases; junction bases not matched to a gene: 9. The CDR3 extends over 15 amino acids. From germline, CDR1 is SGHRS and CDR2 YFSETQ. DNA for the CDR3: TGCGCCAGCAGCCCTGAAGGGGGCGATCCCGGGGAGCTGTTTTTT. It yields the protein CASSPEGGDPGELFF.

The chain carries TRBV28 and TRBJ1-5; D unclear. Germline-derived CDR1 and CDR2 are MDHEN and SYDVKM. Trimming took off 7 bases at V and 7 bases at J, with 23 bases between the two ends. CDR3 size: 16 residues. CDR3 in DNA: TGTGCCAGCACGGGTGCGGGGAAGGGCGGCTGGCAGCCCCAGCATTTT. As protein: CASTGAGKGGWQPQHF.

The gene calls are TRBV10-3 and TRBJ2-2, with 8 bases that match TRBD2. V gave up 4 bases and J gave up 1 base; unmatched junction bases: 2. The CDR3 sequence is 15 residues long. CDR1 is ENHRY and CDR2 is SYGVKD in the germline V gene. Written as DNA, the CDR3 is TGTGCCATCAGTGTCGGGAGGGGGAACACCGGGGAGCTGTTTTTT. This encodes CAISVGRGNTGELFF.

The gene calls are TRBV19 and TRBJ1-4, with TRBD1 matching over 7 bases. The V gene's germline CDR1 is LNHDA and CDR2 SQIVND (reference sequence). The CDR3 runs 13 residues. V shed 6 bases and J 7 bases; nucleotides not matched to a gene: 5. The CDR3 spells CASSPTGSEKLFF. The CDR3 nucleotides read TGTGCCAGTAGCCCGACAGGGAGTGAAAAACTGTTTTTT.

The J gene is TRBJ1-1, the V gene TRBV6-6; TRBD1 matches 7 bases. CDR3 length: 15 amino acids. The V gene end was trimmed by 5 bases and the J gene end by 0 bases; junction bases not matched to a gene: 6. The germline gives CDR1 MNHNY, CDR2 SVGAGI (reference sequence). The CDR3 reads CASSRGQRMNTEAFF. The CDR3 DNA reads as TGTGCCAGCAGTAGGGGACAGCGTATGAACACTGAAGCTTTCTTT.

The chain employs TRBV5-5 and TRBJ1-2, with TRBD1 matching over 9 bases. The CDR3 runs 16 residues. The germline V gene has CDR1 SGHKS and CDR2 YYEKEE (reference sequence). V lost 4 bases, J lost 8 bases, and 15 bases stayed unmatched. CDR3 residues: CASSLAGTGFLRGYTF. The CDR3, as DNA: TGTGCCAGCAGCCTGGCCGGGACAGGGTTTCTCAGGGGCTACACCTTC. Full variable domain (outside the CDR3, taken from reference TRBV5-5 and TRBJ1-2): DAGVTQSPTHLIKTRGQQVTLRCSPISGHKSVSWYQQVLGQGPQFIFQYYEKEERGRGNFPDRFSARQFPNYSSELNVNALLLGDSALYLCASSLAGTGFLRGYTFGSGTRLTVV.

There are a few counts of this clone. The V gene is TRBV21-1, the J gene TRBJ2-7; TRBD1 was called by the table and not checked on the DNA. TRBV21-1 is designated a pseudogene. The CDR3 loop spans 15 amino acids. The CDR3 sequence is CASLRHRGGSYEQYV. In DNA, the CDR3 is TGTGCCAGCCTCAGGCACAGAGGGGGATCCTACGAGCAGTACGTC.

The V and J genes are TRBV3-1 (or the pseudogene TRBV3-2) and TRBJ2-2; D is possibly TRBD2 (6 bases). Germline values: CDR1 LGHDT, CDR2 YNNKEL (reference sequence). With 0 bases removed from V and 6 bases from J, the gap between germline ends came to 8 bases. The CDR3 is 14 amino acids. CDR3 region: CASSQEDYPGELFF. The CDR3 DNA reads as TGTGCCAGCAGCCAAGAGGACTACCCCGGGGAGCTGTTTTTT.

The chain carries TRBV2 and TRBJ1-5; no definite D call. CDR1 and CDR2 from the germline V gene are SNHLY and FYNNEI. CDR3 length: 12 residues. The V and J ends lost 3 bases and 3 bases respectively, with 3 bases between them. This CDR3 is CASSDHNQPQHF. The CDR3 nucleotides are TGTGCCAGCAGTGACCACAATCAGCCCCAGCATTTT.

V is TRBV7-6 and J is TRBJ2-1, with 7 nucleotides matching TRBD1. V gave up 2 bases and J gave up 4 bases; unmatched junction bases: 5. CDR3 length equals 15 residues. Per germline, CDR1 SGHVS and CDR2 FNYEAQ. The CDR3 here is CASSLTRTGYNEQFF. CDR3 nucleotide sequence: TGTGCCAGCAGCTTAACCCGGACAGGTTACAATGAGCAGTTCTTC.

This chain joins TRBV6-2 or TRBV6-3 and TRBJ2-7, with D possibly matching TRBD1 (6 bases). The CDR3 length is 14 residues. In germline, CDR1 is MNHEY, CDR2 SVGEGT. Trimming took 4 bases from V and 3 from J, leaving 13 bases between them. The CDR3 region has the DNA TGTGCCAGCAGTTCTTGGACAGAGAGCTACGAGCAGTACTTC. Translation gives CASSSWTESYEQYF.

The rearrangement joins TRBV7-9 to TRBJ1-5; unclear D gene. Looked up from germline, CDR1 is SEHNR and CDR2 is FQNEAQ (reference sequence). Trimming pared 3 bases from V and 4 bases from J, leaving 7 bases between. This CDR3 comprises 13 residues. For the CDR3, the DNA is TGTGCCAGCAGCTTCCAGGAAAATCAGCCCCAGCATTTT. Amino acids: CASSFQENQPQHF.

The V gene is TRBV2, the J gene TRBJ1-4; unclear D gene. V dropped 5 bases and J dropped 9 bases, with 13 bases sitting between them. Germline-derived CDR1 and CDR2 are SNHLY and FYNNEI. The length of the CDR3 is 13 residues. The CDR3 reads CASSRSETKKLFF. For the CDR3, the DNA is TGTGCCAGCAGTCGCAGCGAAACTAAAAAACTGTTTTTT.

This chain connects TRBV9 to TRBJ1-2; 10 nucleotides match TRBD1. Germline V CDR1 and CDR2: SGDLS, YYNGEE. The CDR3 runs to 18 residues. The V segment lost 0 bases and the J segment 7 bases; nucleotides outside the gene matches: 15. This CDR3 reads CASSVAGRDRGGPCGYTF. The CDR3 DNA follows: TGTGCCAGCAGCGTAGCTGGACGGGACAGGGGCGGACCTTGTGGCTACACCTTC.

This clone was picked up one time. The chain is built from TRBV3-1 (or the pseudogene TRBV3-2) and TRBJ1-1; no clear D gene. This CDR3 has 12 amino acids. V was trimmed by 3 bases and J by 9 bases, leaving 11 bases between them. Germline values: CDR1 LGHDT, CDR2 YNNKEL (reference sequence). The chain's CDR3 is CASSHQREKAFF. The CDR3 bases are TGTGCCAGCAGCCACCAAAGGGAGAAAGCTTTCTTT.

This clone was seen only a few times. V gene TRBV5-4 combines with J gene TRBJ1-1; D unresolved. This CDR3 spans 14 amino acids. CDR1 and CDR2 (germline): SGHNT, YYREEE (reference sequence). Between the trimmed V and J ends, which lost 4 bases and 0 bases, there was a span of 10 bases. The CDR3 spells CASSPRGMNTEAFF. CDR3 in DNA: TGTGCCAGCAGCCCGCGAGGCATGAACACTGAAGCTTTCTTT.

The V call is TRBV27, the J call TRBJ2-1; 9 bases fit TRBD2. The CDR3 has 15 amino acids. V was clipped by 5 bases and J by 2 bases; unmatched bases: 4. The germline CDR1 and CDR2 sequences are MNHEY and SMNVEV (reference sequence). The CDR3 DNA follows: TGTGCCAGCAGTCCCCTAGCGGGGCCCTACAATGAGCAGTTCTTC. Translated, it gives CASSPLAGPYNEQFF.

To note about this clone: A junction boundary mismatches the germline segment, possibly from a read error. V is TRBV10-1 and J is TRBJ1-1; D perhaps matches TRBD1 (6 bases). Germline V gene sequence: CDR1 WNHNN, CDR2 SYGVQD (reference sequence). This CDR3 contains 8 residues. In nucleotides, the CDR3 is TGCGCCAGCAGGACAGGCATCTTT. This gives the protein CASRTGIF.

This sequence joins TRBV30 and TRBJ1-1, with 8 bases aligning to TRBD1. The V gene end was trimmed by 2 bases and the J gene end by 1 base; junction bases not matched to a gene: 3. From germline, CDR1 is GTSNPN and CDR2 SVGIG (reference sequence). The CDR3 runs to 14 residues. This CDR3 is CAWSRTGRNTEAFF. CDR3 coding DNA: TGTGCCTGGAGTCGGACAGGGCGGAACACTGAAGCTTTCTTT.

The CDR3 nucleotides read TGTGCCTCCCTCCCCACAGGGGTACTTGGCTACACCTTC. Translation gives CASLPTGVLGYTF. The rearrangement joins TRBV30 to TRBJ1-2, with 7 bases lining up with TRBD1. Germline V gives CDR1 GTSNPN, CDR2 SVGIG (reference sequence). The CDR3 consists of 13 residues. The V and J ends lost 7 bases and 7 bases, in that order; junction bases with no gene match: 12.

The chain recombines TRBV21-1 with TRBJ2-6; the table assigns TRBD1, which was not confirmed against the DNA. TRBV21-1 is described as a pseudogene. This CDR3 comprises 16 residues. CDR3 nucleotides: TGTGCCAGCGTCCGGGACAGATACTCTGGGGCCAACGTCCTGACTTTC. As protein: CASVRDRYSGANVLTF.